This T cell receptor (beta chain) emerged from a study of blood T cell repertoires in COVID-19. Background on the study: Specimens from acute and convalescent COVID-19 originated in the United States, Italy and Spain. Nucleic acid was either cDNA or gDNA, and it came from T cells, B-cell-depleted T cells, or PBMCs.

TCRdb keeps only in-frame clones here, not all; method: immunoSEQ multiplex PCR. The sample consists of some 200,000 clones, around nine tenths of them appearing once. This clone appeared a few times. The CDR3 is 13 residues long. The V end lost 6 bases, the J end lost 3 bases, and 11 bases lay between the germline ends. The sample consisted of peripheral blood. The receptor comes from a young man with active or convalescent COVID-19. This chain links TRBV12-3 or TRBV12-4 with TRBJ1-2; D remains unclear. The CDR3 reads CASSLGGDYGYTF. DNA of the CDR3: TGTGCCAGCAGCCTCGGCGGAGACTATGGCTACACCTTC.